A single sample is the source of the 29 T cell receptor beta chains below, sequenced in a study of blood T cell repertoires in COVID-19. Produced via immunoSEQ multiplex PCR; TCRdb's table is partial and in-frame only. The sample shows 220,000 or so clones, about four fifths of them seen only once. Specimen: peripheral blood. The receptors were sampled from a woman under 40 who had recovered from COVID-19.

The V gene is TRBV5-4, the J gene TRBJ2-1, with 10 bases identical to TRBD2. Trimming took 4 bases from V and 8 from J; bases not matched to a gene: 6. Germline V gene sequence: CDR1 SGHNT, CDR2 YYREEE (reference sequence). This CDR3 spans 14 amino acids. The CDR3 DNA follows: TGTGCCAGCAGCCCGGGACTAGCGAGCGATGAGCAGTTCTTC. It yields the protein CASSPGLASDEQFF.

J is TRBJ2-1 and V is TRBV27, with 11 bases that match TRBD2. The trim removed 6 bases at V and 0 bases at J, leaving 4 bases unmatched. CDR1 MNHEY and CDR2 SMNVEV come from the germline V gene (reference sequence). CDR3 size: 16 residues. CDR3 in DNA: TGTGCCAGCAGGGATAGCGGGAGGGGCTCCTACAATGAGCAGTTCTTC. Residues: CASRDSGRGSYNEQFF.

Remarks on this clone: The junction differs from germline at one of its ends, possibly a read error. V and J are TRBV25-1 and TRBJ2-1, with a tentative D call TRBD1 (6 bases). The CDR3 loop spans 14 amino acids. The germline V gene has CDR1 MGHDK and CDR2 SYGVNS. The CDR3 spells CATRQASSYNGQFF. The DNA of the CDR3 is TGTGCCACGAGACAGGCCTCCTCCTACAATGGGCAGTTCTTC.

The chain links TRBV9 to TRBJ1-2; TRBD1 aligns across 7 bases. J lost 4 bases, V lost 3 bases, and 3 bases had no gene match. The CDR3 covers 13 residues. In germline, CDR1 is SGDLS, CDR2 YYNGEE. The DNA for the CDR3 is TGTGCCAGCAGCGAGGGACAGCTCTATGGCTACACCTTC. As protein: CASSEGQLYGYTF.

The rearrangement links TRBV7-9 to TRBJ2-7, with 7 bases fitting TRBD2. Germline V gene sequence: CDR1 SEHNR, CDR2 FQNEAQ (reference sequence). The CDR3 totals 16 residues. J was trimmed by 5 bases and V by 5 bases; bases with no gene match: 15. The CDR3 sequence is CASSPKTAGVGHEQYF. The CDR3 coding sequence is TGTGCCAGCAGCCCAAAAACGGCGGGAGTGGGACACGAGCAGTACTTC.

This chain uses TRBV5-1 with TRBJ1-2; weak D call: TRBD1 (6 bases). From germline, CDR1 is SGHRS and CDR2 YFSETQ. The CDR3 has 15 amino acids. Trimming left V 2 bases short and J 4 bases short, with 15 bases between. CDR3: CASSLLTGGAYGYTF. The CDR3, as DNA: TGCGCCAGCAGCTTACTGACAGGTGGAGCCTATGGCTACACCTTC.

This clone occurred a few times. The chain is built from TRBV5-1 and TRBJ2-7, with 9 nucleotides matching TRBD1. Germline V gene sequence: CDR1 SGHRS, CDR2 YFSETQ. The V segment lost 5 bases and the J segment 5 bases; nucleotides outside the gene matches: 8. The CDR3 is made up of 14 amino acids. The CDR3 loop is CASRGQGWSDEQYF. The DNA of the CDR3 is TGCGCCAGCAGAGGACAGGGGTGGTCCGACGAGCAGTACTTC.

CDR3 in amino acids: CASSYQSGGSYNEQFF. The DNA of the CDR3 is TGTGCCAGCAGTTACCAAAGCGGGGGATCCTACAATGAGCAGTTCTTC. This chain joins TRBV6-5 and TRBJ2-1; TRBD2 matches 8 bases. V gave up 2 bases and J gave up 1 base; unmatched junction bases: 4. The CDR3 contains 16 residues. Germline V gives CDR1 MNHEY, CDR2 SVGAGI.

The chain is built from TRBV5-4 and TRBJ2-5; D might be TRBD1 (6 bases). The V end lost 4 bases, the J end lost 5 bases, and 15 bases lay between the germline ends. This CDR3 has 14 residues. Germline-derived CDR1 and CDR2 are SGHNT and YYREEE (reference sequence). In DNA form, the CDR3 reads TGTGCCAGCAGCCCAGATCAGGGGATTGAGACCCAGTACTTC. It translates to CASSPDQGIETQYF.

The V and J genes are TRBV18 and TRBJ2-5, with 8 bases fitting TRBD2. The CDR3 sequence is 15 residues long. Germline V gene lookup returns CDR1 KGHSH and CDR2 LQKENI. The V gene end was trimmed by 3 bases and the J gene end by 1 base; junction bases not matched to a gene: 4. The CDR3 loop reads CASSPRREVQETQYF. As DNA, the CDR3 is TGTGCCAGCTCACCGAGGCGGGAGGTCCAAGAGACCCAGTACTTC.

As regards this clone: The same CDR3 can be traced to other DNA sequences in this sample. This chain joins TRBV10-1 and TRBJ2-1; 9 bases map to TRBD2. The CDR3 contains 16 residues. Per germline, CDR1 WNHNN and CDR2 SYGVQD (reference sequence). Germline trimming cut 0 bases from V and 1 base from J; bases unmatched to any gene: 1. In DNA, the CDR3 is TGCGCCAGCAGTGAGTCGGCGGGAGGGTCCTACAATGAGCAGTTCTTC. Translation gives CASSESAGGSYNEQFF.

The V call is TRBV7-9, the J call TRBJ2-1; D is possibly TRBD1 (5 bases). This CDR3 comprises 14 residues. Germline values: CDR1 SEHNR, CDR2 FQNEAQ (reference sequence). V lost 7 bases, J lost 8 bases, and 18 bases lay in between. CDR3 coding DNA: TGTGCCAGCACCATATCCACCCAGGGCGATGAGCAGTTCTTC. This gives the protein CASTISTQGDEQFF.

The V and J genes are TRBV4-1 and TRBJ2-3; D perhaps matches TRBD2 (7 bases). Germline lookup yields CDR1 MGHRA and CDR2 YSYEKL. Trimming took 1 base from V and 1 from J, leaving 12 bases between them. The CDR3 spans 16 residues. The CDR3 loop is CASSQVQGRGTDTQYF. The CDR3 bases are TGCGCCAGCAGCCAAGTCCAGGGGAGGGGCACAGATACGCAGTATTTT.

The chain carries TRBV27 and TRBJ2-1; 7 nucleotides agree with TRBD2. This CDR3 spans 17 amino acids. J gave up 0 bases and V 4 bases, and 9 bases lay outside the gene matches. Germline V gene lookup returns CDR1 MNHEY and CDR2 SMNVEV (reference sequence). The CDR3 spells CASSSRVAGSSYNEQFF. The CDR3 DNA follows: TGTGCCAGCAGTTCCCGGGTAGCGGGTAGCTCCTACAATGAGCAGTTCTTC.

The CDR3 region is CASSYQGSNEKLFF. CDR3 coding DNA: TGTGCCAGCAGCTACCAGGGAAGTAATGAAAAACTGTTTTTT. This sequence joins TRBV5-4 and TRBJ1-4, with D perhaps matching TRBD1 (5 bases). Trimming took 3 bases from V and 4 from J, leaving 10 bases between them. The CDR3 length is 14 residues. Germline V gene lookup returns CDR1 SGHNT and CDR2 YYREEE (reference sequence). Supplemented by reference TRBV5-4 and TRBJ1-4, the full variable domain reads ETGVTQSPTHLIKTRGQQVTLRCSSQSGHNTVSWYQQALGQGPQFIFQYYREEENGRGNFPPRFSGLQFPNYSSELNVNALELDDSALYLCASSYQGSNEKLFFGSGTQLSVL.

This sequence joins TRBV19 and TRBJ2-5; a possible D gene is TRBD1 (5 bases). Germline CDR1 and CDR2: LNHDA and SQIVND (reference sequence). The CDR3 is made up of 14 amino acids. The V end lost 7 bases, the J end lost 5 bases, and 17 bases lay between the germline ends. Written as DNA, the CDR3 is TGTGCCAGTACCTCCGCCAGGGTCGGTGAGACCCAGTACTTC. It is translated as CASTSARVGETQYF. Variable domain in full (rest from reference TRBV19 and TRBJ2-5): DGGITQSPKYLFRKEGQNVTLSCEQNLNHDAMYWYRQDPGQGLRLIYYSQIVNDFQKGDIAEGYSVSREKKESFPLTVTSAQKNPTAFYLCASTSARVGETQYFGPGTRLLVL.

This chain connects TRBV19 to TRBJ2-1; a possible D gene is TRBD2 (6 bases). Germline CDR1 reads LNHDA; CDR2 reads SQIVND (reference sequence). The CDR3 sequence is 14 residues long. V lost 6 bases and J 6 bases, leaving 15 bases between the germline ends. The CDR3, as DNA: TGTGCCAGTAGCTCCGTTCTAGCGACCAATGAGCAGTTCTTC. It encodes CASSSVLATNEQFF.

This rearrangement joins TRBV10-3 to TRBJ1-1; 9 bases are shared with TRBD1. Trimming at V came to 10 bases and at J to 2 bases, leaving 17 bases not matched to a gene. The CDR3 spans 17 residues. Germline V gene lookup returns CDR1 ENHRY and CDR2 SYGVKD. This CDR3 reads CATQRSPGQGQNTEAFF. CDR3 sequence (DNA): TGTGCCACCCAACGGAGCCCAGGACAGGGGCAAAACACTGAAGCTTTCTTT.

In DNA, the CDR3 is TGTGCCAGCAACCAACAGGGTAAGGTAGTTGAGCAGTTCTTC. This translates into CASNQQGKVVEQFF. The rearrangement joins TRBV9 to TRBJ2-1; D perhaps matches TRBD1 (6 bases). Trimming took 6 bases from V and 9 from J, leaving 19 bases between them. In germline, CDR1 is SGDLS, CDR2 YYNGEE. This CDR3 contains 14 residues.

The chain has TRBV18 and TRBJ1-4; TRBD1 matches at 8 bases. V was clipped by 3 bases and J by 8 bases; unmatched bases: 8. The CDR3 is 15 amino acids. Germline CDR1 is KGHSH and CDR2 is LQKENI. CDR3 in amino acids: CASSPRTGPWEKLFF. The DNA of the CDR3 is TGTGCCAGCTCACCTAGGACAGGGCCTTGGGAAAAACTGTTTTTT.

This rearrangement joins TRBV2 to TRBJ1-2; TRBD1 matches 8 bases. The CDR3 has 15 amino acids. Losses at the gene ends were 7 bases for V and 6 bases for J; bases not matched to a gene: 13. Germline CDR1 and CDR2: SNHLY and FYNNEI. The CDR3 DNA reads as TGTGCCAGCAACGTACAGGGGGAAAGATCGGATGGCTACACCTTC. This sequence encodes CASNVQGERSDGYTF.

The chain joins TRBV5-4 to TRBJ1-1; 8 nucleotides line up with TRBD1. The germline CDR1 and CDR2 sequences are SGHNT and YYREEE (reference sequence). The length of the CDR3 is 14 residues. Trimming removed 2 bases from V and 1 base from J; junction bases left unmatched: 1. DNA of the CDR3: TGTGCCAGCAGCTTTGACAGGGGGAACACTGAAGCTTTCTTT. It specifies CASSFDRGNTEAFF. Variable domain in full (rest from reference TRBV5-4 and TRBJ1-1): ETGVTQSPTHLIKTRGQQVTLRCSSQSGHNTVSWYQQALGQGPQFIFQYYREEENGRGNFPPRFSGLQFPNYSSELNVNALELDDSALYLCASSFDRGNTEAFFGQGTRLTVV.

The chain uses TRBV4-2 and TRBJ2-5; 7 positions agree with TRBD2. The CDR3 is made up of 14 amino acids. V was pared by 3 bases and J by 5 bases, with 6 bases of the junction left unmatched. Per the germline V gene, CDR1 is LGHNA and CDR2 is YNFKEQ. CDR3 residues: CASSQELATETQYF. CDR3 bases: TGTGCCAGCAGCCAGGAACTAGCGACGGAGACCCAGTACTTC.

V gene TRBV27 combines with J gene TRBJ2-3, with 16 bases lining up with TRBD2. CDR1 and CDR2 from the germline V gene are MNHEY and SMNVEV (reference sequence). The V gene end was trimmed by 7 bases and the J gene end by 4 bases; junction bases not matched to a gene: 5. CDR3 length equals 16 residues. This chain's CDR3 is CASTQGLAGGPDTQYF. CDR3 nucleotides: TGTGCCAGCACCCAGGGACTAGCGGGAGGGCCAGATACGCAGTATTTT.

This clone was seen only a few times. The chain links TRBV6-5 to TRBJ1-1, with TRBD1 identical over 7 bases. CDR3 length equals 15 residues. Looked up from germline, CDR1 is MNHEY and CDR2 is SVGAGI. Trimming removed 2 bases from V and 0 bases from J; junction bases left unmatched: 3. In DNA, the CDR3 is TGTGCCAGCAGTTACGGTCAGGGGGTGAACACTGAAGCTTTCTTT. This codes for CASSYGQGVNTEAFF.

The V and J genes are TRBV20-1 and TRBJ2-7, with D perhaps TRBD2 (6 bases). Germline V CDR1 and CDR2: DFQATT, SNEGSKA (reference sequence). CDR3 length equals 11 residues. In DNA, the CDR3 is TGCAGCGCCGGGACTCACTACGAGCAGTACTTC. Translation: CSAGTHYEQYF.

The genes are TRBV6-5 and TRBJ2-7, with D maybe TRBD1 (6 bases). This CDR3 region has 13 residues. The germline V gene has CDR1 MNHEY and CDR2 SVGAGI. V dropped 8 bases and J dropped 2 bases, with 13 bases sitting between them. The CDR3 protein is CASYLTGTYEQYF. In DNA, the CDR3 is TGTGCCAGCTATCTTACAGGGACCTACGAGCAGTACTTC.

The genes are TRBV24-1 and TRBJ2-2; 11 nucleotides match TRBD1. The CDR3 is made up of 20 amino acids. The germline gives CDR1 KGHDR, CDR2 SFDVKD. Trimming at V came to 1 base and at J to 3 bases, leaving 12 bases not matched to a gene. The CDR3 nucleotides are TGTGCCACCAGTGATTTCTTGCATAAAGGACAGGGGGCCTACACCGGGGAGCTGTTTTTT. Amino acids: CATSDFLHKGQGAYTGELFF.

The chain recombines TRBV9 with TRBJ2-7, with 9 bases matching TRBD2. J gave up 5 bases and V 0 bases, and 9 bases lay outside the gene matches. This CDR3 spans 16 amino acids. Germline CDR1 reads SGDLS; CDR2 reads YYNGEE. The CDR3 DNA follows: TGTGCCAGCAGCGTAGAAGGTAGCGGGGGCCGCCACGAGCAGTACTTC. Translated, it gives CASSVEGSGGRHEQYF.